This TCR beta chain was sequenced in a study of T cells after yellow fever vaccination (dated by TCRdb to about 2019). Regarding the complete study: The SMART-Seq v4 Ultra Low Input RNA kit was used to prepare libraries from fractions with low cell numbers. Two healthy male donors, one aged 18 to 29 and one aged 30 to 40 years, made up the cohort. Blood was collected at multiple timepoints before and after primary and secondary immunization, and bulk PBMC replicates and cell subsets were isolated. To follow T-cell clones before and after both primary and booster YFV17D yellow fever vaccination, bulk TCR alpha and beta repertoires underwent longitudinal sequencing.

TCRdb shows the sequencer as Illumina NovaSeq 6000. TCR cDNA was made using 5'RACE template switching, a step that added a universal primer site and unique molecular identifiers. Priming for cDNA synthesis came from both the TCR alpha and TCR beta constant segments. Library amplification used two PCR steps, and the second PCR step added sample barcodes and sequencing adapters. Sequencing of libraries was performed on Illumina HiSeq 2500 (2x100 bp) or NovaSeq (2x150 bp). In the paper's pipeline: MIGEC handled demultiplexing of reads and collapsing into UMI consensus sequences, while MiXCR performed V(D)J alignment. Clonotypes responding to the vaccine were identified with edgeR on replicate PBMC samples, with the criteria of FDR below 0.01 and a log2 fold change above 5 up to day 15. Each bulk clonotype was labeled CD4 or CD8 based on which sequenced repertoire, CD4 or CD8, contained the clonotype at higher abundance. In TCRdb, the public reads were trimmed at Q25 with fastp and aligned with MiXCR, with productive beta chains retained. Each entry is one CDR3 protein sequence, shown with its most common DNA and genes. TCRdb, not the original authors, processed these V and J calls. In this sample the table shows some 400,000 distinct CDR3 sequences, around 20% of which occur a single time. The ten largest clones take up over 15% of the sample.

In regard to this clonotype: Its antigen has not been determined. One base away there is no much larger clone; base qualities are not given.

The treatment or condition label of this sample denotes: live attenuated yellow fever vaccine strain. At each blood-draw timepoint, two biological replicates of bulk PBMCs were collected. A standard Ficoll-Paque protocol was used to isolate PBMCs from peripheral blood. TriZol was used to extract RNA from bulk PBMCs, from CD4 and CD8 fractions, and from dextramer-positive and dextramer-negative fractions. What the authors observed across the whole study: Compared with the primary T-cell response, the secondary T-cell response was weaker but faster, peaking on day 5 rather than day 15. Because abundant contaminating clonotypes from the bulk population could be contained in FACS-sorted repertoires, computational filtering was required. After the booster, most of the clones that had expanded following primary vaccination were detected again (approximately 96% of CD4 and more than 85% of CD8), which suggests that memory was broadly maintained. A small share of clonotypes was detected in both CD4 and CD8 compartments, with the overlap likely arising from convergent recombination. Only a couple of donors were included in the study, so the extent to which the findings can be generalized is limited.

This receptor was taken from a man younger than 35 who received the YFV17D yellow fever vaccine. The sequences come from PBMCs, collected before the yellow fever booster vaccination.

The sequenced DNA: TGTGCCAGCAGCTTGCCAGCGACCAATGAGCAGTTCTTC. Translation gives CASSLPATNEQFF. The V and J segments used are TRBV5-6 and TRBJ2-1, with no confidently assigned D gene. Counted from cysteine to phenylalanine, this CDR3 has 13 amino acids. The kept DNA is CDR3 alone, 39 bases in frame from the first base. Relative to germline, V is 1 base shorter and J is 6 bases shorter, with 8 bases between their ends. CDR1 and CDR2 are read off the germline V gene as SGHDT and YYEEEE.